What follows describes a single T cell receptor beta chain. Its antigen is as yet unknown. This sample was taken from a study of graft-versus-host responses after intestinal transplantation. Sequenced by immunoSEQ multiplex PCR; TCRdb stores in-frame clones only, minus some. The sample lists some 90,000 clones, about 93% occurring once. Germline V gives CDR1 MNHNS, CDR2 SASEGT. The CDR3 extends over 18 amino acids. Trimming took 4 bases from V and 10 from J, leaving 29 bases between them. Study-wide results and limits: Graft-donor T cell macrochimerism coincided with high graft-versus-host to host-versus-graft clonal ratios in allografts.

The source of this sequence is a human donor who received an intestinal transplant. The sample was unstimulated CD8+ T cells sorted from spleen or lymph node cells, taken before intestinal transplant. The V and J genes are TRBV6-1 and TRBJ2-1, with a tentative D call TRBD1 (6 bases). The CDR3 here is CASSGLRVGTPSRLEQFF. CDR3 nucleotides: TGTGCCAGCAGTGGCCTACGAGTTGGGACACCGTCTAGGTTAGAGCAGTTCTTC.